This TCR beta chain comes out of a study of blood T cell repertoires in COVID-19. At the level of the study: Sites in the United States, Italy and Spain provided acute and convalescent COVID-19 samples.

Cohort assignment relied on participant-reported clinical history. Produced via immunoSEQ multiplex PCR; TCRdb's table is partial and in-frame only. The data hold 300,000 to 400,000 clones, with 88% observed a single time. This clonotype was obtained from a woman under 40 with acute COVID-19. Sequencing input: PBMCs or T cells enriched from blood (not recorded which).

The CDR3 here is CASSPPGSPSMEFF. The DNA for the CDR3 is TGTGCCAGCAGCCCCCCCGGGAGCCCATCAATGGAGTTCTTC. The V and J genes are TRBV28 and TRBJ2-1; D is perhaps TRBD2 (6 bases). This CDR3 spans 14 amino acids. V lost 6 bases to trimming and J lost 14 bases, with 23 bases between them. Germline V gene sequence: CDR1 MDHEN, CDR2 SYDVKM.